The clone carrying this TCR beta chain has just a few counts. Its target is unknown. This CDR3 has 14 residues. The V gene's germline CDR1 is MNHNS and CDR2 SASEGT. Trimming stripped 3 bases from V and 7 bases from J, with 16 bases between. This entry is derived from a study of beta chain features in type 1 diabetes. Of the isolated RNA, all was reverse transcribed, and so the sequenced material was expressed TCRB transcripts. Sequenced by immunoSEQ multiplex PCR; TCRdb stores in-frame clones only, minus some. The sample includes 300,000 to 450,000 clones, around 10% of them seen just once. Study conclusions and caveats: All four CD4+ subsets of Type 1 diabetes patients contained TCRB CDR3s that were moderately but significantly shorter.

The chain joins TRBV6-1 to TRBJ2-7; a possible D gene is TRBD2 (6 bases). The TCR comes from a man aged 30 to 45 with type 1 diabetes. The sample comprised central memory CD4+ T cells from blood. The CDR3 loop reads CASSEGGAPIEQYF. CDR3 DNA sequence: TGTGCCAGCAGTGAGGGGGGAGCCCCTATTGAGCAGTACTTC.